A single sample is the source of the 14 T cell receptor beta chains below, sequenced in a study of cytomegalovirus exposure and HLA in healthy donors. In the PCR, 60 Vbeta and 13 Jbeta primers were used. The protocol was immunoSEQ multiplex PCR, while the TCRdb copy is restricted to in-frame clones and leaves out a portion. This table has about 99,000 clones, about 77% appearing once. The material sequenced was PBMCs. The receptors stem from a man between 35 and 55 years old in good health and CMV-seronegative.

The chain carries TRBV10-3 and TRBJ2-5; 10 bases map to TRBD2. CDR1 is ENHRY, CDR2 SYGVKD, per germline. V was clipped by 6 bases and J by 5 bases; unmatched bases: 9. The CDR3 consists of 15 residues. CDR3 in amino acids: CAISPLAGVGETQYF. The CDR3 region has the DNA TGTGCCATCAGCCCCCTAGCGGGAGTGGGGGAGACCCAGTACTTC.

The sample holds a few counts of this clone. The V and J genes are TRBV6-1 and TRBJ2-5; weak D call: TRBD2 (5 bases). V gave up 2 bases and J gave up 0 bases, with 7 bases separating them. The CDR3 covers 14 residues. CDR1 and CDR2 (germline): MNHNS, SASEGT. The CDR3 region is CASSEPGNQETQYF. Here the CDR3 DNA reads TGTGCCAGCAGTGAACCGGGGAACCAAGAGACCCAGTACTTC.

This clone has a handful of counts. The V call is TRBV28, the J call TRBJ1-2, with 8 bases lining up with TRBD1. Per germline, CDR1 MDHEN and CDR2 SYDVKM. The V segment lost 7 bases and the J segment 0 bases; nucleotides outside the gene matches: 4. This CDR3 spans 14 amino acids. The CDR3: CASIRDRTNYGYTF. CDR3 DNA: TGTGCCAGCATCCGGGACAGGACTAACTATGGCTACACCTTC.

This rearrangement joins TRBV6-4 to TRBJ1-2; 7 bases are a match to TRBD1. V shed 5 bases, J shed 7 bases, and the junction held 7 bases outside the gene matches. Germline-derived CDR1 and CDR2 are MRHNA and SNTAGT. The CDR3 totals 13 residues. CDR3 in DNA: TGTGCCAGCAGTCCAACTACAGGGGCTGGCTACACCTTC. It specifies CASSPTTGAGYTF.

This sequence joins TRBV18 and TRBJ2-6, with D tentatively TRBD1 (5 bases). Germline loops: CDR1 KGHSH, CDR2 LQKENI. The CDR3 runs 16 residues. V shed 2 bases and J shed 0 bases, with 8 bases lying between them. The CDR3 spells CASSPSGLSGANVLTF. DNA for the CDR3: TGTGCCAGCTCACCATCAGGGCTCTCTGGGGCCAACGTCCTGACTTTC.

The CDR3 DNA reads TGTGCCTGGAGTGTACGGGGAGGAGTAGGCCAGCCCCAGCATTTT. It yields the protein CAWSVRGGVGQPQHF. The V gene is TRBV30, the J gene TRBJ1-5; D unresolved. The CDR3 is made up of 15 amino acids. Germline V lookup: CDR1 GTSNPN, CDR2 SVGIG (reference sequence). The V end lost 0 bases, the J end lost 7 bases, and 16 bases lay between the germline ends.

CDR3 bases: TGTGCCAGTAGTATGGGGTGGGGAGAAGAGACCCAGTACTTC. Its protein product is CASSMGWGEETQYF. The rearrangement joins TRBV19 to TRBJ2-5; the D gene is possibly TRBD2 (5 bases). Germline-derived CDR1 and CDR2 are LNHDA and SQIVND (reference sequence). Between the trimmed V and J ends, which lost 3 bases and 3 bases, there was a span of 11 bases. The CDR3 covers 14 residues.

The J gene is TRBJ2-4, the V gene TRBV4-2; TRBD2 might be the D (6 bases). Looked up from germline, CDR1 is LGHNA and CDR2 is YNFKEQ. Trimming left V 1 base short and J 6 bases short, with 13 bases between. CDR3 size: 15 residues. CDR3 loop: CASSQAAGTSNIQYF. The DNA of the CDR3 is TGTGCCAGCAGCCAAGCAGCCGGGACTTCAAACATTCAGTACTTC.

The J gene is TRBJ2-1, the V gene TRBV29-1, with 8 nucleotides matching TRBD2. V was clipped by 0 bases and J by 7 bases; unmatched bases: 11. There are 16 residues in the CDR3. The V gene's germline CDR1 is SQVTM and CDR2 ANQGSEA. CDR3 sequence (DNA): TGCAGCGTTGAAGATCGCGATAGCGGGGAGTATAATGAGCAGTTCTTC. Translated, it gives CSVEDRDSGEYNEQFF.

This clone showed up just a few times. The genes are TRBV2 and TRBJ2-2; TRBD1 is a possible D gene (6 bases). Germline V gives CDR1 SNHLY, CDR2 FYNNEI. Trimming removed 5 bases from V and 5 bases from J, with 15 bases in between. The CDR3 runs to 15 residues. This CDR3 is CASSTWGPRTGELFF. The CDR3 DNA follows: TGTGCCAGCAGTACGTGGGGGCCGAGGACCGGGGAGCTGTTTTTT.

The chain joins TRBV7-3 to TRBJ2-1, with D hard to call. CDR1 is SGHTA, CDR2 FQGTGA, per germline. This CDR3 has 15 amino acids. V lost 3 bases to trimming and J lost 8 bases, with 17 bases between them. CDR3 protein: CASSFKRSVGDEQFF. For the CDR3, the DNA is TGTGCCAGCAGCTTCAAACGGTCGGTGGGCGATGAGCAGTTCTTC.

The V gene is TRBV27, the J gene TRBJ2-7; maybe TRBD1 (6 bases). The CDR3 has 15 residues. Germline CDR1 and CDR2: MNHEY and SMNVEV (reference sequence). V lost 5 bases to trimming and J lost 1 base, with 15 bases between them. The CDR3 nucleotides are TGTGCCAGCAGTCCACAACAGGGACCTTCCTACGAGCAGTACTTC. The encoded protein is CASSPQQGPSYEQYF.

This sequence joins TRBV4-2 and TRBJ2-1, with 7 positions matching TRBD2. V dropped 1 base and J dropped 8; count of bases not matched to a gene: 14. The CDR3 has 17 residues. The germline V gene encodes CDR1 LGHNA and CDR2 YNFKEQ. The DNA of the CDR3 is TGTGCCAGCAGCCAAGCAAGAACTTCTATAGGGAGGGATGAGCAGTTCTTC. Amino acid sequence: CASSQARTSIGRDEQFF.

The chain couples TRBV6-1 to TRBJ1-5, with D perhaps TRBD1 (5 bases). Looked up from germline, CDR1 is MNHNS and CDR2 is SASEGT. This CDR3 contains 15 residues. Trimming cost V 1 base and J 4 bases, with 11 bases left between them. The CDR3 coding sequence is TGTGCCAGCAGTGAAGTCGGGGGGGGGAATCAGCCCCAGCATTTT. It codes for CASSEVGGGNQPQHF.